This TCR beta chain derives from a study of cytomegalovirus exposure and HLA in healthy donors. Concerning this clone: As yet, its antigen is unknown.

Germline lookup yields CDR1 SGHNT and CDR2 YENEEA. V lost 5 bases, J lost 10 bases, and 20 bases lay in between. The CDR3 contains 14 residues. The PCR had 60 Vbeta and 13 Jbeta primers. In the source study's methods: Among the unique TCR beta chains that a later analysis counted, about 81 million in all, 9.5 million to 11 million were shared. The repertoire was sequenced with immunoSEQ multiplex PCR; TCRdb's copy has only in-frame clones and lacks some. The DNA gave D and trimming, while V, J and clone size come from that table. The repertoire holds around 190,000 clones, less than 85% seen once, with 4.5% to 6% in the top ten. The study, taken as a whole, reports: The classifier was said to identify cytomegalovirus status with high specificity and sensitivity. One cluster of highly shared sequence variants probably arose as a sequencing artifact. Exclusion applied to some V segments, including TRBV6-2 and TRBV6-3, as they were indistinguishable.

The chain combines TRBV11-3 with TRBJ1-1; possible D gene TRBD1, 5 bases. The specimen sequenced was PBMCs. The sequence derives from a man in his forties in good health and CMV-seronegative. CDR3 protein: CASSPRGALGGAFF. CDR3 nucleotide sequence: TGTGCCAGCAGCCCGAGAGGGGCCCTGGGAGGAGCTTTCTTT.